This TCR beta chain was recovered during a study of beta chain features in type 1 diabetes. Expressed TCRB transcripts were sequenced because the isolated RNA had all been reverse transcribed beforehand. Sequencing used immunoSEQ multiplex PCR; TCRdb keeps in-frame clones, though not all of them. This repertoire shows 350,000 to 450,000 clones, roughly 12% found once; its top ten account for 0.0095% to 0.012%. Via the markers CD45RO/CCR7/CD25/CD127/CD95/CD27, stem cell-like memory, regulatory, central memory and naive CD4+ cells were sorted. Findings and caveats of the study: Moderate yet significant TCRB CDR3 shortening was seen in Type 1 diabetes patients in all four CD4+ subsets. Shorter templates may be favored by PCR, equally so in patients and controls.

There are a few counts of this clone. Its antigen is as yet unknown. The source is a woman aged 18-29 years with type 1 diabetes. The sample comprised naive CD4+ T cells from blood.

In DNA, the CDR3 is TGTGCCAGCAGCCGGGGTAAGGTAGCGGGAGGGCACAATGAGCAGTTCTTC. Amino acid sequence: CASSRGKVAGGHNEQFF. This chain links TRBV7-2 with TRBJ2-1, with 11 bases fitting TRBD2. The germline gives CDR1 SGHTA, CDR2 FQGNSA. The CDR3 is 17 residues long. V dropped 5 bases and J dropped 5; count of bases not matched to a gene: 11.